Listed below are T cell receptor beta chains from one sample, sequenced in a study of cytomegalovirus exposure and HLA in healthy donors. TCRdb's table, derived via immunoSEQ multiplex PCR, lists solely in-frame clones and lacks some. The sample's table shows around 100,000 clones. The source material was PBMCs. These receptors all stem from a man aged 35-49 years in good health and CMV-seronegative. The CDR3 runs from the conserved cysteine through the conserved F or W. The D gene is left open where the match is weak.

>TRBJ2-2|TRBD1|TRBV5-1
CASSWDRGLSVNTGELFF
TGCGCCAGCAGCTGGGACAGGGGGCTATCGGTGAACACCGGGGAGCTGTTTTTT
>TRBJ1-2|.|TRBV5-1
CASSLDSPNYGYTF
TGCGCCAGCAGCTTGGACTCACCTAACTATGGCTACACCTTC
>TRBJ2-5|TRBD1|TRBV9
CASSLTLKDRGQETQYF
TGTGCCAGCAGCCTAACACTCAAGGACAGGGGGCAAGAGACCCAGTACTTC
>TRBJ2-3|TRBD2|TRBV19
CASSPGLAGGTDTQYF
TGTGCCAGTAGTCCAGGACTAGCGGGGGGAACAGATACGCAGTATTTT
>TRBJ2-3|.|TRBV7-2
CASSSRALSTDTQYF
TGTGCCAGCAGCTCCCGAGCACTTAGCACAGATACGCAGTATTTT
>TRBJ2-5|TRBD2|TRBV4-2
CASSQERGGGETQYF
TGTGCCAGCAGCCAAGAGCGGGGGGGTGGAGAGACCCAGTACTTC
>TRBJ2-3|.|TRBV5-6
CASSFRKWRGTDTQYF
TGTGCCAGCAGCTTTAGGAAGTGGCGGGGCACAGATACGCAGTATTTT
>TRBJ2-3|.|TRBV6-5
CASRTTGYTDTQYF
TGTGCCAGCAGGACCACAGGGTACACAGATACGCAGTATTTT
>TRBJ2-7|.|TRBV28
CASSLPTAASEQYF
TGTGCCAGCAGTTTACCCACCGCGGCATCCGAGCAGTACTTC
>TRBJ1-5|TRBD1|TRBV4-1
CASSQEQGNQPQHF
TGCGCCAGCAGCCAAGAACAGGGGAATCAGCCCCAGCATTTT
>TRBJ1-6|TRBD1|TRBV5-1
CASSQTGGVANSPLHF
TGCGCCAGCAGCCAGACAGGGGGTGTCGCTAATTCACCCCTCCACTTT
>TRBJ1-5|.|TRBV6-5
CASQNGGNQPQHF
TGTGCCAGCCAGAACGGGGGGAATCAGCCCCAGCATTTT
>TRBJ1-4|TRBD1|TRBV5-1
CASSLEGQGALGEKLFF
TGCGCCAGCAGCTTGGAAGGACAGGGGGCCCTGGGGGAAAAACTGTTTTTT
>TRBJ1-2|.|TRBV27
CASSLSKGGFGGRNGYTF
TGTGCCAGCAGTTTATCGAAGGGCGGTTTCGGGGGAAGGAATGGCTACACCTTC
>TRBJ1-1|TRBD1|TRBV30
CAWSVRGKGAHLNTEAFF
TGTGCCTGGAGTGTACGGGGGAAGGGGGCCCACTTGAACACTGAAGCTTTCTTT
>TRBJ2-2|.|TRBV5-1
CASSLGGRGTGELFF
TGCGCCAGCAGCTTGGGGGGGCGCGGCACCGGGGAGCTGTTTTTT
>TRBJ2-3|.|TRBV5-1
CASSLGAASTDTQYF
TGCGCCAGCAGCTTAGGGGCCGCCAGCACAGATACGCAGTATTTT
>TRBJ2-2|TRBD1|TRBV29-1
CTGQGNTGELFF
TGCACCGGACAGGGAAACACCGGGGAGCTGTTTTTT
>TRBJ2-1|TRBD2|TRBV5-5
CASSLEPGLALNEQFF
TGTGCCAGCAGCTTGGAACCGGGACTAGCTCTCAATGAGCAGTTCTTC
>TRBJ2-3|TRBD2|TRBV5-1
CASSLILAGRTSTDTQYF
TGCGCCAGCAGCTTGATCCTAGCGGGGAGGACTAGCACAGATACGCAGTATTTT
>TRBJ2-2|TRBD2|TRBV30
CAWSVRLGRAIGELFF
TGTGCCTGGAGTGTACGACTCGGGAGGGCCATCGGGGAGCTGTTTTTT
>TRBJ1-4|TRBD1|TRBV11-3
CASSPGTATNEKLFF
TGTGCCAGCAGCCCCGGGACAGCAACTAATGAAAAACTGTTTTTT
>TRBJ1-1|.|TRBV5-6
CASSLRSSSEAFF
TGTGCCAGCAGCCTCCGGTCATCCTCTGAAGCTTTCTTT
>TRBJ2-5|.|TRBV7-2
CASSSTKETQYF
TGTGCCAGCAGCTCCACTAAAGAGACCCAGTACTTC
>TRBJ2-1|.|TRBV9
CASSVGDTNNEQFF
TGTGCCAGCAGCGTAGGGGACACAAACAATGAGCAGTTCTTC
>TRBJ1-6|TRBD1|TRBV7-7
CASSSDRSSYNSPLHF
TGTGCCAGCAGCTCGGACAGGAGCTCCTATAATTCACCCCTCCACTTT
>TRBJ1-5|.|TRBV6-5
CASSYYGNQPQHF
TGTGCCAGCAGTTACTACGGGAATCAGCCCCAGCATTTT
>TRBJ1-1|.|TRBV6-6
CASSYSTAPSEAFF
TGTGCCAGCAGTTACTCGACTGCGCCATCTGAAGCTTTCTTT
>TRBJ1-6|.|TRBV6-1
CASTQAQGRSPLHF
TGTGCCAGCACCCAGGCGCAGGGGCGGTCACCCCTCCACTTT
>TRBJ2-7|.|TRBV30
CAWSTPWASYEQYF
TGTGCCTGGAGTACTCCTTGGGCGTCCTACGAGCAGTACTTC
>TRBJ2-4|.|TRBV19
CASSIGIGDIQYF
TGTGCCAGTAGTATAGGAATCGGAGACATTCAGTACTTC
>TRBJ1-5|.|TRBV9
CASSVGQGNQPQHF
TGTGCCAGCAGCGTGGGCCAGGGGAATCAGCCCCAGCATTTT
>TRBJ1-5|.|TRBV19
CASSIQEDQPQHF
TGTGCCAGTAGTATACAGGAAGATCAGCCCCAGCATTTT
>TRBJ2-3|.|TRBV4-3
CASSQEVAGLTDTQYF
TGCGCCAGCAGCCAAGAGGTTGCAGGACTCACAGATACGCAGTATTTT
>TRBJ2-7|.|TRBV5-4
CASSPRVEPTLEQYF
TGTGCCAGCAGCCCCAGGGTGGAACCGACTCTCGAGCAGTACTTC
>TRBJ2-2|.|TRBV5-1
CASSLGQNTGELFF
TGCGCCAGCAGCTTGGGGCAGAACACCGGGGAGCTGTTTTTT
>TRBJ1-2|.|TRBV6-1
CASSKTGYGYTF
TGTGCCAGCAGTAAAACAGGCTATGGCTACACCTTC
>TRBJ1-2|TRBD1|TRBV2
CASSVETGTNYGYTF
TGTGCCAGCAGTGTTGAGACAGGGACTAACTATGGCTACACCTTC
>TRBJ2-5|.|TRBV4-1
CASSQTGGALTQETQYF
TGCGCCAGCAGCCAAACTGGCGGGGCGTTGACCCAAGAGACCCAGTACTTC
>TRBJ2-6|TRBD1|TRBV27
CASRISTGASSGANVLTF
TGTGCCAGCAGGATCTCCACAGGGGCCAGCTCTGGGGCCAACGTCCTGACTTTC
>TRBJ1-5|.|TRBV5-1
CASQGGENQPQHF
TGCGCCTCACAAGGAGGGGAAAATCAGCCCCAGCATTTT
>TRBJ1-1|.|TRBV10-2
CASSGGGTVNTEAFF
TGCGCCAGCAGTGGCGGGGGGACGGTAAACACGGAAGCTTTCTTT
>TRBJ2-3|TRBD2|TRBV10-2
CAKAGGFSDTQYF
TGCGCCAAAGCGGGGGGTTTTTCCGATACGCAGTATTTT
>TRBJ1-5|.|TRBV28
CASSLVYSNQPQHF
TGTGCCAGCAGTTTAGTGTATAGCAATCAGCCCCAGCATTTT
>TRBJ2-1|.|TRBV28
CASRTSNEQFF
TGTGCCAGCAGGACTAGCAATGAGCAGTTCTTC
>TRBJ2-1|.|TRBV7-9
CASSPPNPGQFYNEQFF
TGTGCCAGCAGCCCCCCCAATCCGGGACAATTCTACAATGAGCAGTTCTTC
>TRBJ1-2|TRBD1|TRBV5-4
CASSLAGTGGLGYTF
TGTGCCAGCAGCTTGGCCGGGACAGGGGGCCTCGGCTACACCTTC
>TRBJ1-2|TRBD1|TRBV9
CASSVTRQGFGYTF
TGTGCCAGCAGCGTAACCAGACAGGGCTTCGGCTACACCTTC
>TRBJ2-5|TRBD2|TRBV14
CASSQTRLAGQETQYF
TGTGCCAGCAGCCAAACCCGACTAGCGGGGCAAGAGACCCAGTACTTC